Listed here are 8 T cell receptor beta chains from one sample, sequenced in a study of blood T cell repertoires in COVID-19. Method: immunoSEQ multiplex PCR; TCRdb's copy keeps in-frame clones and lacks some. The sample has 160,000 or so clones; around 80% are singletons. Sequencing was carried out using peripheral blood. The receptors shown here come from a woman older than 75 with acute or convalescent COVID-19.

The rearrangement links TRBV18 to TRBJ1-3; D call uncertain. The germline gives CDR1 KGHSH, CDR2 LQKENI. V dropped 0 bases and J dropped 0 bases, with 12 bases sitting between them. CDR3 length equals 17 residues. The CDR3 DNA reads TGTGCCAGCTCACCACCGGGCAAGAGTTCCTCTGGAAACACCATATATTTT. This translates into CASSPPGKSSSGNTIYF.

The chain has TRBV25-1 and TRBJ1-2; 7 nucleotides agree with TRBD1. The CDR3 totals 12 residues. Trimming at V came to 10 bases and at J to 3 bases, leaving 5 bases not matched to a gene. Germline assignment: CDR1 MGHDK and CDR2 SYGVNS. The CDR3 reads CATQQGYYGYTF. CDR3 sequence (DNA): TGTGCCACCCAACAGGGGTACTATGGCTACACCTTC.

The chain couples TRBV7-8 to TRBJ1-6; D is unclear. The CDR3 contains 16 residues. Trimming removed 5 bases at V and 0 bases at J, with 11 bases between. Germline loops: CDR1 SGHVS, CDR2 FQNEAQ. Here the CDR3 DNA reads TGTGCCAGCAGCCTTCAGACAAGCTCCTATAATTCACCCCTCCACTTT. Protein sequence: CASSLQTSSYNSPLHF.

J is TRBJ2-7 and V is TRBV6-1, with 9 bases lining up with TRBD2. Trimming took 0 bases from V and 0 from J; bases not matched to a gene: 18. Per the germline V gene, CDR1 is MNHNS and CDR2 is SASEGT. This CDR3 is built from 21 residues. This chain's CDR3 is CASSEALAGLRAHVTSYEQYF. CDR3 sequence (DNA): TGTGCCAGCAGTGAAGCCCTAGCGGGGCTGCGGGCGCACGTAACCTCCTACGAGCAGTACTTC.

The chain uses TRBV12-3 or TRBV12-4 and TRBJ2-4, with D possibly being TRBD1 (6 bases). CDR3 length equals 13 residues. The CDR3 here is CAVGADVKNIQYF. The CDR3 nucleotides read TGTGCGGTGGGGGCAGACGTCAAAAACATTCAGTACTTC.

This chain joins TRBV5-6 and TRBJ1-2; D ambiguous. The CDR3 is 14 amino acids. With 4 bases removed from V and 7 bases from J, the gap between germline ends came to 17 bases. The V gene's germline CDR1 is SGHDT and CDR2 YYEEEE. In nucleotides, the CDR3 is TGTGCCAGCAGCCCTCCCGGGATCCCAGCTGGCTACACCTTC. It translates to CASSPPGIPAGYTF.

This chain links TRBV5-4 with TRBJ1-1; 11 bases fit TRBD1. CDR3 length: 15 residues. The V gene end was trimmed by 4 bases and the J gene end by 5 bases; junction bases not matched to a gene: 7. The V gene's germline CDR1 is SGHNT and CDR2 YYREEE (reference sequence). Written as DNA, the CDR3 is TGTGCCAGCAGCCCACGCCGGGACAGGGGGACTGAAGCTTTCTTT. As protein: CASSPRRDRGTEAFF.

The V call is TRBV6-2 or TRBV6-3, the J call TRBJ2-5; the match to TRBD2 covers 8 bases. This CDR3 spans 17 amino acids. Looked up from germline, CDR1 is MNHEY and CDR2 is SVGEGT. The trim removed 5 bases at V and 0 bases at J, leaving 11 bases unmatched. The CDR3 DNA is TGTGCCAGCAGTGTCCCGGGACTAGAAAGGTACCAAGAGACCCAGTACTTC. As protein: CASSVPGLERYQETQYF.